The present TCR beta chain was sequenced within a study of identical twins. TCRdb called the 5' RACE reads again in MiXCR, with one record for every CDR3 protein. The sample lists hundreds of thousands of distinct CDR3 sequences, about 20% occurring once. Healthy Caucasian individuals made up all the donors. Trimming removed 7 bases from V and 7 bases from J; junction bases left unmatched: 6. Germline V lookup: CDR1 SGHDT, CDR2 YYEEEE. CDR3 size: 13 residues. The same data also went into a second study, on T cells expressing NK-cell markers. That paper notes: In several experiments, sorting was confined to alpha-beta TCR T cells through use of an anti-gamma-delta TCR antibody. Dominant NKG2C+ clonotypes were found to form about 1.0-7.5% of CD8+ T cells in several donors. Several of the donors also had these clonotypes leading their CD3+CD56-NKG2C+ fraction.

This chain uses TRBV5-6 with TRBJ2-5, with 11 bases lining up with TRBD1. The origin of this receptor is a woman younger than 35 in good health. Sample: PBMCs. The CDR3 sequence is CASGPGTGGTQYF. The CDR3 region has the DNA TGTGCCAGCGGCCCCGGGACAGGGGGGACCCAGTACTTC.